Included here is one T cell receptor beta chain sequence, with context. This specimen comes from a study of response to subunit inactivated influenza vaccine. The germline gives CDR1 SGHRS, CDR2 YFSETQ. This CDR3 spans 14 amino acids. Trimming removed 0 bases from V and 9 bases from J, with 13 bases in between. From the RT-PCR reads, TCRdb called clonotypes with MiXCR, one entry per CDR3 protein. The data show about 540,000 distinct CDR3 sequences, less than 25% seen once. The same data also contributed to another study, on T cells expressing NK-cell markers. From that study: The authors made TCR beta cDNA libraries by 5'RACE template switching. This switching added a universal primer site and UMIs.

The chain recombines TRBV5-1 with TRBJ2-1; TRBD2 is a possible D gene (5 bases). This clonotype was obtained from a man between 45 and 60 years old who received an inactivated influenza vaccine. The sequencing here drew on CD4+ T cells sorted from PBMCs, taken 11 to 12 days after vaccination. CDR3 DNA sequence: TGCGCCAGCAGCTTGGGCGTCCCGAGCGGTGAGCAGTTCTTC. The encoded protein is CASSLGVPSGEQFF.